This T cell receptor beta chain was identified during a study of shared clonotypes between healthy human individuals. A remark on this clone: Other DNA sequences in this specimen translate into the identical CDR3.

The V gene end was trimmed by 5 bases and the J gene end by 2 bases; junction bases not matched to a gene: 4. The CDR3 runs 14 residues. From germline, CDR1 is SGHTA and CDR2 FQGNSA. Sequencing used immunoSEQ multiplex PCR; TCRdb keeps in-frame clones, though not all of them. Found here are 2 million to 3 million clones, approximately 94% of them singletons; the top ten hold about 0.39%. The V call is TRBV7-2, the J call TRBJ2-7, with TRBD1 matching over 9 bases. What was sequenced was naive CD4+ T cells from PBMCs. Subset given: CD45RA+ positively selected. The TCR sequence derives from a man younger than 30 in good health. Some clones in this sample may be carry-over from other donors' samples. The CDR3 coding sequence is TGTGCCAGCAGCAGACGGGACAGGGCCTACGAGCAGTACTTC. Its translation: CASSRRDRAYEQYF.